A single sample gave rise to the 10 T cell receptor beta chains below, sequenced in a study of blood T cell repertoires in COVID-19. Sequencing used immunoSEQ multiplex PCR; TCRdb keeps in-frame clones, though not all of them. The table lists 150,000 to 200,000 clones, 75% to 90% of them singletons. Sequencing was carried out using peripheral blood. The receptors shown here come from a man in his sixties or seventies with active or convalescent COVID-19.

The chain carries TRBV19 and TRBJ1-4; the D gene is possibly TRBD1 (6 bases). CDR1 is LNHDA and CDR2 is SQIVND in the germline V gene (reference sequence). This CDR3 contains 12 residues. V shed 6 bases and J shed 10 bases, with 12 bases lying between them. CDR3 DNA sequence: TGTGCCAGTAGCAACTTCAGGGGAAAACTGTTTTTT. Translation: CASSNFRGKLFF.

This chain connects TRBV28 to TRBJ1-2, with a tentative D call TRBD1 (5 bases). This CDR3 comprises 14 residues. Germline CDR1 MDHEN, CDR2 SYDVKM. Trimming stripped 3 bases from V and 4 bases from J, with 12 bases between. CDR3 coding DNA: TGTGCCAGCAGTTTTGCCAGGGCGGCCTATGGCTACACCTTC. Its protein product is CASSFARAAYGYTF.

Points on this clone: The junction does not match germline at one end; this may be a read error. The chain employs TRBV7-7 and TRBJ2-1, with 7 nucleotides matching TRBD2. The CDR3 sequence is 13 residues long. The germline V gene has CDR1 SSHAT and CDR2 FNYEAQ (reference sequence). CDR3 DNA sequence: TGTGCTAGCAGCCGAAATACCGGGGGGGAGCAGTTCTTC. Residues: CASSRNTGGEQFF.

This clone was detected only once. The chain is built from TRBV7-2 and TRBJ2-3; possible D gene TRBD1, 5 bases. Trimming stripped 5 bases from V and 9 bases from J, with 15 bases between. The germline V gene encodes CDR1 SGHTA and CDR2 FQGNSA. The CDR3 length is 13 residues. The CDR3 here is CASSRDRIGTQYF. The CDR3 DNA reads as TGTGCCAGCAGCCGAGACAGAATTGGGACGCAGTATTTT. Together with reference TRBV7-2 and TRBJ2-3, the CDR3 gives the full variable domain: GAGVSQSPSNKVTEKGKDVELRCDPISGHTALYWYRQSLGQGLEFLIYFQGNSAPDKSGLPSDRFSAERTGGSVSTLTIQRTQQEDSAVYLCASSRDRIGTQYFGPGTRLTVL.

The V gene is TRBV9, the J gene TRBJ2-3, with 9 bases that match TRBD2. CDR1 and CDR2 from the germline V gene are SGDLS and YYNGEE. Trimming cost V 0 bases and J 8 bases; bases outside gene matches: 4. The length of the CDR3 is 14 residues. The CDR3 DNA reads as TGTGCCAGCAGCGTAGTGACTAGCGGTGCTACGCAGTATTTT. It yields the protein CASSVVTSGATQYF.

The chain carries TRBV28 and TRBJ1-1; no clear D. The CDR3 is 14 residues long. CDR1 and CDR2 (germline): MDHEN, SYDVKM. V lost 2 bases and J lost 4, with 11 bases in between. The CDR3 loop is CASSLRPRGTEAFF. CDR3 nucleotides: TGTGCCAGCAGTTTAAGGCCCCGGGGCACTGAAGCTTTCTTT.

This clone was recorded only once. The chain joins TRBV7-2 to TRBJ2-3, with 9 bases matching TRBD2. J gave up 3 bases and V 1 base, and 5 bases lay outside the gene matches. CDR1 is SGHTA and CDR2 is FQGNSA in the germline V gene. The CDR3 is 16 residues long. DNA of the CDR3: TGTGCCAGCAGCTTAGTGGCGGGAGGGCAGACAGATACGCAGTATTTT. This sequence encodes CASSLVAGGQTDTQYF.

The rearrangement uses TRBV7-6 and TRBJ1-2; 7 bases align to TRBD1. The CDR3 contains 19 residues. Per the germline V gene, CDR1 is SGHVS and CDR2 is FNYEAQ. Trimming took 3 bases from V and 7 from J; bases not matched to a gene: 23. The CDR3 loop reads CASSFSRQGHLGGGVGYTF. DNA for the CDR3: TGTGCCAGCAGCTTTAGCCGACAGGGCCACCTCGGGGGAGGAGTTGGCTACACCTTC.

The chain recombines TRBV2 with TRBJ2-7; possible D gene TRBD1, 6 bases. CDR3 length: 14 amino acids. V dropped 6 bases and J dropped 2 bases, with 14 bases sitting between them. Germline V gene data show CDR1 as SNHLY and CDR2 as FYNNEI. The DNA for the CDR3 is TGTGCCAGCAGACAAACCGGGACAACCTACGAGCAGTACTTC. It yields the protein CASRQTGTTYEQYF.

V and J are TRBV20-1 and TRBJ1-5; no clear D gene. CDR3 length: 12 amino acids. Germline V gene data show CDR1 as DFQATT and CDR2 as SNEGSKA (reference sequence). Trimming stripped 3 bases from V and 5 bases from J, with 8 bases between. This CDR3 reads CSASEGDQPQHF. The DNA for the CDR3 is TGCAGTGCTAGTGAGGGAGATCAGCCCCAGCATTTT.